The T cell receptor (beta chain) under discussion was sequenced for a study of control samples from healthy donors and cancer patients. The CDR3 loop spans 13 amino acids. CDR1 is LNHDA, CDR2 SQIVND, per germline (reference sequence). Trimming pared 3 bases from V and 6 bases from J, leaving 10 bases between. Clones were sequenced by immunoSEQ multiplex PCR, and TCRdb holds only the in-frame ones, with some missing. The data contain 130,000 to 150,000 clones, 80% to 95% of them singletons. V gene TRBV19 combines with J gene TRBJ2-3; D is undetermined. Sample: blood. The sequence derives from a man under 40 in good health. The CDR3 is CASSMPHMDTQYF. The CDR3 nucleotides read TGTGCCAGTAGTATGCCCCATATGGATACGCAGTATTTT.